The next 6 T cell receptor beta chains were all read from a single sample in a study of shared clonotypes between healthy human individuals. The repertoire was sequenced with immunoSEQ multiplex PCR; TCRdb's copy has only in-frame clones and lacks some. The table shows about 490,000 clones, with approximately 80% occurring only once. Specimen: PBMCs. These receptors were obtained from a woman between 40 and 55 years old in good health. Some clones in this sample may be carry-over from other donors' samples.

The genes are TRBV7-3 and TRBJ2-1, with a tentative D call TRBD1 (6 bases). Trimming shortened V by 1 base and J by 8 bases, and 18 bases separated the two germline ends. Per the germline V gene, CDR1 is SGHTA and CDR2 is FQGTGA. The CDR3 covers 16 residues. The CDR3 coding sequence is TGTGCCAGCAGCTTAAGTGCCGCAGGGGCCGCCTATGAGCAGTTCTTC. Encoded protein: CASSLSAAGAAYEQFF. The entire variable domain, with the rest obtained from reference TRBV7-3 and TRBJ2-1, is as follows: GAGVSQTPSNKVTEKGKYVELRCDPISGHTALYWYRQSLGQGPEFLIYFQGTGAADDSGLPNDRFFAVRPEGSVSTLKIQRTERGDSAVYLCASSLSAAGAAYEQFFGPGTRLTVL.

As to this clone: Relative to the germline gene, one junction end is altered; a read error may explain this. This chain connects TRBV29-1 to TRBJ2-3; D tentatively reads TRBD1 or TRBD2 (5 bases each). The CDR3 length is 11 residues. Germline CDR1 is SQVTM and CDR2 is ANQGSEA. The DNA of the CDR3 is TGCAGCGTGGATGGGGGAGATACGCTGTATTTT. Translation gives CSVDGGDTLYF.

The chain is built from TRBV27 and TRBJ2-7; D gene uncertain. Germline V gene lookup returns CDR1 MNHEY and CDR2 SMNVEV (reference sequence). The CDR3 is made up of 14 amino acids. Trimming cost V 5 bases and J 3 bases, with 14 bases left between them. In DNA, the CDR3 is TGTGCCAGCAGTCCCCGGGCCGGTGGCTACGAGCAGTACTTC. It translates to CASSPRAGGYEQYF.

The chain uses TRBV5-1 and TRBJ2-1; D might be TRBD2 (5 bases). The ends were cut back, 4 bases at V and 3 bases at J, with 14 bases in the middle. The CDR3 loop spans 15 amino acids. Germline V gene sequence: CDR1 SGHRS, CDR2 YFSETQ. CDR3 loop: CASSPGLQIYNEQFF. The CDR3 DNA is TGCGCCAGCAGCCCAGGACTGCAAATCTACAATGAGCAGTTCTTC.

Of note for this clone: Other DNA sequences of this sample code for an identical CDR3. V gene TRBV28 combines with J gene TRBJ2-7; 8 bases match TRBD2. CDR1 MDHEN and CDR2 SYDVKM come from the germline V gene. Losses at the gene ends were 2 bases for V and 2 bases for J; bases not matched to a gene: 2. The CDR3 covers 14 residues. Here the CDR3 reads CASSLLSGAYEQYF. CDR3 sequence (DNA): TGTGCCAGCAGTTTACTTAGCGGGGCCTACGAGCAGTACTTC.

J is TRBJ2-7 and V is TRBV4-2, with D hard to call. V lost 4 bases and J lost 0, with 13 bases in between. CDR1 is LGHNA, CDR2 YNFKEQ, per germline. The CDR3 has 15 amino acids. This CDR3 is CASSPRLRSSYEQYF. In nucleotides, the CDR3 is TGTGCCAGCAGCCCCCGCCTGAGGTCCTCCTACGAGCAGTACTTC.